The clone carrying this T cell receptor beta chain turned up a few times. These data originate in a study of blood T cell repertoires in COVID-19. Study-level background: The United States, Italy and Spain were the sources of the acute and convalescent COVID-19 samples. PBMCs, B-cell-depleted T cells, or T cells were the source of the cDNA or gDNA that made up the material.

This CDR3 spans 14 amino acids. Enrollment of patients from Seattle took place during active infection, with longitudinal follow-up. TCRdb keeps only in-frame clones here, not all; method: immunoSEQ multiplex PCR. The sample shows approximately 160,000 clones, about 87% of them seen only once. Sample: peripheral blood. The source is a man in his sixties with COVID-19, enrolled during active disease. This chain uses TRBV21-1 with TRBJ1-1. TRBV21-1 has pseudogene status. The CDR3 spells CASSKFAGRAEAFF. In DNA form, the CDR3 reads TGTGCCAGCAGCAAATTTGCGGGTCGGGCTGAAGCTTTCTTT.